These 15 T cell receptor beta chains came from one sample sequenced in a study of cytomegalovirus exposure and HLA in healthy donors. Assay used: immunoSEQ multiplex PCR; TCRdb lists only in-frame clones, some missing. There are approximately 220,000 clones in the sample; roughly 83% occur only once, and over 12% lies in the top ten. The sequenced sample was PBMCs. These receptors were taken from a woman aged 30 to 39 in good health and CMV-seropositive.

This sequence joins TRBV28 and TRBJ1-1, with D maybe TRBD1 (5 bases). Germline CDR1 reads MDHEN; CDR2 reads SYDVKM. Trimming removed 3 bases from V and 4 bases from J, with 12 bases in between. The CDR3 is 14 residues long. CDR3 region: CASSFHGAGTEAFF. The CDR3 DNA reads as TGTGCCAGCAGTTTCCATGGGGCGGGCACTGAAGCTTTCTTT.

The rearrangement joins TRBV27 to TRBJ1-1; D is uncertain. The CDR3 has 15 amino acids. CDR1 and CDR2 from the germline V gene are MNHEY and SMNVEV (reference sequence). Deletions cut 4 bases from V and 4 bases from J, with 16 bases between. CDR3 sequence (DNA): TGTGCCAGCAGTTCGCTTGAGAAGGAGGGCACTGAAGCTTTCTTT. This sequence encodes CASSSLEKEGTEAFF.

This chain links TRBV20-1 with TRBJ1-1, with D maybe TRBD1 (5 bases). The CDR3 length is 11 residues. Trimming took 6 bases from V and 1 from J, leaving 6 bases between them. Germline CDR1 DFQATT, CDR2 SNEGSKA (reference sequence). The CDR3 is CSATENTEAFF. As DNA, the CDR3 is TGCAGTGCGACAGAGAACACTGAAGCTTTCTTT.

V is TRBV4-1 and J is TRBJ2-3; the D is unclear. V lost 4 bases, J lost 3 bases, and 8 bases lay in between. The CDR3 has 13 residues. Germline V CDR1 and CDR2: MGHRA, YSYEKL. CDR3 sequence reads: CASSLIGTDTQYF. The CDR3, as DNA: TGCGCCAGCAGCCTTATAGGAACAGATACGCAGTATTTT.

This chain connects TRBV30 to TRBJ2-2; 7 bases agree with TRBD1. With V trimmed by 5 bases and J by 6 bases, 9 bases remained unmatched. This CDR3 spans 14 amino acids. Looked up from germline, CDR1 is GTSNPN and CDR2 is SVGIG (reference sequence). The CDR3 reads CAWDTTGWAGELFF. The CDR3 coding sequence is TGTGCCTGGGATACGACAGGGTGGGCCGGGGAGCTGTTTTTT.

J is TRBJ1-5 and V is TRBV6-6, with 8 nucleotides matching TRBD1. Per the germline V gene, CDR1 is MNHNY and CDR2 is SVGAGI (reference sequence). Germline trimming cut 6 bases from V and 2 bases from J; bases unmatched to any gene: 9. CDR3 length equals 16 residues. CDR3: CASRDRVSKGNQPQHF. The CDR3 bases are TGTGCCAGCAGGGACAGGGTATCCAAAGGCAATCAGCCCCAGCATTTT.

This clone has just one count. The chain recombines TRBV28 with TRBJ2-5; maybe TRBD2 (6 bases). The germline gives CDR1 MDHEN, CDR2 SYDVKM. The length of the CDR3 is 13 residues. Trimming removed 6 bases at V and 0 bases at J, with 8 bases between. For the CDR3, the DNA is TGTGCCAGCAGACTAGCAAACCAAGAGACCCAGTACTTC. Its translation: CASRLANQETQYF.

The chain carries TRBV27 and TRBJ1-3, with D maybe TRBD1 (6 bases). Germline loops: CDR1 MNHEY, CDR2 SMNVEV (reference sequence). V lost 0 bases, J lost 0 bases, and 6 bases lay in between. This CDR3 is built from 15 residues. DNA of the CDR3: TGTGCCAGCAGTTTATCAGGGGGCTCTGGAAACACCATATATTTT. It is translated as CASSLSGGSGNTIYF.

Turning to this clone: This sample also contains other DNA sequences that code for the same CDR3. V is TRBV18 and J is TRBJ2-5, with D possibly being TRBD1 (6 bases). CDR3 size: 13 residues. V was clipped by 3 bases and J by 2 bases, with 7 bases between them. The germline gives CDR1 KGHSH, CDR2 LQKENI. The CDR3 spells CASSPDRQETQYF. CDR3 nucleotide sequence: TGTGCCAGCTCACCCGACAGGCAAGAGACCCAGTACTTC.

The chain combines TRBV25-1 with TRBJ2-7, with D tentatively TRBD2 (6 bases). The CDR3 totals 13 residues. Trimming cost V 4 bases and J 1 base, with 8 bases left between them. The germline V gene encodes CDR1 MGHDK and CDR2 SYGVNS. The CDR3 loop is CASSGAGSYEQYF. The CDR3, as DNA: TGTGCCAGCAGTGGGGCGGGGTCCTACGAGCAGTACTTC.

The rearrangement links TRBV4-1 to TRBJ1-1, with D hard to call. Germline CDR1 MGHRA, CDR2 YSYEKL. Trimming cost V 1 base and J 1 base, with 10 bases left between them. The CDR3 is made up of 15 amino acids. The CDR3 nucleotides are TGCGCCAGCAGCCAAGTGTGGCAGAAGAACACTGAAGCTTTCTTT. This codes for CASSQVWQKNTEAFF.

The chain is built from TRBV6-4 and TRBJ1-5, with D maybe TRBD1 (5 bases). The CDR3 extends over 14 amino acids. The germline V gene encodes CDR1 MRHNA and CDR2 SNTAGT. The V end was cut by 7 bases, the J end by 5 bases, with 15 bases between. As DNA, the CDR3 is TGTGCCAGCAAAGGGTCCGGGGGGTATCAGCCCCAGCATTTT. It encodes CASKGSGGYQPQHF.

A single count supports this clone. The chain joins TRBV28 to TRBJ1-1; unclear D gene. V dropped 2 bases and J dropped 11 bases, with 15 bases sitting between them. CDR3 length: 13 amino acids. Looked up from germline, CDR1 is MDHEN and CDR2 is SYDVKM. CDR3 region: CASSLGGSGRAFF. CDR3 nucleotides: TGTGCCAGCAGTTTAGGTGGGTCGGGGAGGGCTTTCTTT.

This chain connects TRBV28 to TRBJ2-7; the D is unclear. V was shortened by 2 bases and J by 0 bases, with 8 bases between the two germline ends. CDR3 length equals 14 residues. CDR1 and CDR2 (germline): MDHEN, SYDVKM. The CDR3 loop is CASSLQENSYEQYF. The CDR3 DNA sequence: TGTGCCAGCAGTTTACAGGAGAACTCCTACGAGCAGTACTTC.

The gene calls are TRBV27 and TRBJ2-7; D may be TRBD1 (6 bases). Trimming pared 0 bases from V and 2 bases from J, leaving 14 bases between. This CDR3 has 16 residues. The germline gives CDR1 MNHEY, CDR2 SMNVEV (reference sequence). CDR3 residues: CASSLSFGTLTYEQYF. CDR3 bases: TGTGCCAGCAGTTTATCTTTCGGGACACTTACCTACGAGCAGTACTTC.